The 19 T cell receptor beta chains listed next were all sequenced from one sample in a study of shared clonotypes between healthy human individuals. The table came from immunoSEQ multiplex PCR; TCRdb's copy has only in-frame clones and leaves some out. The table lists fewer than 350,000 clones, around nine tenths of them singletons. The sequencing input was memory CD8+ T cells sorted from blood. Subset defined: CD45RO+ cells pooled with CCR7-negative TemRA cells. The origin of the receptors is a man younger than 35 in good health.

The chain carries TRBV2 and TRBJ2-3; D unresolved. Germline loops: CDR1 SNHLY, CDR2 FYNNEI. This CDR3 is 14 amino acids long. Trimming removed 4 bases at V and 4 bases at J, with 12 bases between. CDR3 in DNA: TGTGCCAGCAGTGCGGCCCAGATTCCAGATACGCAGTATTTT. Translated, it gives CASSAAQIPDTQYF. The variable domain in full, with the rest retrieved from reference TRBV2 and TRBJ2-3, is EPEVTQTPSHQVTQMGQEVILRCVPISNHLYFYWYRQILGQKVEFLVSFYNNEISEKSEIFDDQFSVERPDGSNFTLKIRSTKLEDSAMYFCASSAAQIPDTQYFGPGTRLTVL.

The chain links TRBV5-1 to TRBJ2-7, with no clear D. Looked up from germline, CDR1 is SGHRS and CDR2 is YFSETQ. V was pared by 0 bases and J by 6 bases, with 4 bases between. This CDR3 region has 11 residues. The CDR3 here is CASSLGLEQYF. The DNA for the CDR3 is TGCGCCAGCAGCTTGGGACTCGAGCAGTACTTC.

The chain combines TRBV4-1 with TRBJ1-2; D is undetermined. CDR1 MGHRA and CDR2 YSYEKL come from the germline V gene. The CDR3 is made up of 16 amino acids. Trimming took off 2 bases at V and 5 bases at J, with 18 bases between the two ends. The CDR3 loop is CASSQRSTPVPYGYTF. The CDR3 nucleotides are TGCGCCAGCAGCCAACGGTCGACCCCAGTCCCATATGGCTACACCTTC.

This rearrangement joins TRBV30 to TRBJ1-1; TRBD1 might be the D (6 bases). Germline CDR1 and CDR2: GTSNPN and SVGIG (reference sequence). This CDR3 comprises 13 residues. V was clipped by 2 bases and J by 4 bases, with 11 bases between them. CDR3 loop: CAWSYSQGTEAFF. The CDR3 DNA reads as TGTGCCTGGAGTTACTCACAGGGCACTGAAGCTTTCTTT.

This chain joins TRBV15 and TRBJ1-6; D gene ambiguous. Germline lookup yields CDR1 LNHNV and CDR2 YYDKDF (reference sequence). The CDR3 is 14 residues long. V gave up 6 bases and J gave up 5 bases, with 11 bases separating them. CDR3 sequence: CATRPSTHNSPLHF. For the CDR3, the DNA is TGTGCCACCAGGCCTTCGACCCATAATTCACCCCTCCACTTT.

Details on this clone: The sample holds other DNA sequences that translate to the same CDR3. This chain uses TRBV27 with TRBJ1-5; D call uncertain. Deletions cut 5 bases from V and 1 base from J, with 12 bases between. The CDR3 is made up of 15 amino acids. The germline CDR1 and CDR2 sequences are MNHEY and SMNVEV (reference sequence). The CDR3 protein is CASSPPPGSNQPQHF. CDR3 coding DNA: TGTGCCAGCAGTCCCCCTCCGGGGAGCAATCAGCCCCAGCATTTT.

The V call is TRBV5-6, the J call TRBJ2-7; no definite D call. V lost 1 base, J lost 2 bases, and 13 bases lay in between. CDR3 length: 15 residues. From germline, CDR1 is SGHDT and CDR2 YYEEEE. The DNA of the CDR3 is TGTGCCAGCAGCTTGATGTCGGCAGGCACCTACGAGCAGTACTTC. This translates into CASSLMSAGTYEQYF.

The chain is built from TRBV10-1 and TRBJ2-3; a possible D gene is TRBD1 (5 bases). V was cut by 4 bases and J by 0 bases, with 11 bases left in between. This CDR3 spans 15 amino acids. Germline assignment: CDR1 WNHNN and CDR2 SYGVQD (reference sequence). The CDR3 region is CASSVSTGSTDTQYF. The CDR3 DNA follows: TGCGCCAGCAGTGTTTCCACAGGTAGCACAGATACGCAGTATTTT.

At least ten counts were recorded for this clone. The chain carries TRBV7-3 and TRBJ2-5; D gene unclear. V lost 1 base to trimming and J lost 4 bases, with 22 bases between them. Germline V CDR1 and CDR2: SGHTA, FQGTGA. This CDR3 spans 18 amino acids. As DNA, the CDR3 is TGTGCCAGCAGCTTAAACCCCTTGGGTCCAGCCGTAGGAGAGACCCAGTACTTC. It yields the protein CASSLNPLGPAVGETQYF.

The chain couples TRBV18 to TRBJ2-3; unclear D gene. With 3 bases removed from V and 6 bases from J, the gap between germline ends came to 4 bases. The CDR3 extends over 11 amino acids. Germline lookup yields CDR1 KGHSH and CDR2 LQKENI. The chain's CDR3 is CASSPRDTQYF. The CDR3 region has the DNA TGTGCCAGCTCACCGCGCGATACGCAGTATTTT.

The chain is built from TRBV9 and TRBJ2-3; a possible D gene is TRBD1 (7 bases). Trimming removed 5 bases from V and 0 bases from J, with 16 bases in between. The germline CDR1 and CDR2 sequences are SGDLS and YYNGEE. The CDR3 length is 16 residues. The DNA of the CDR3 is TGTGCCAGCAGTGCGGGGACAGCCTCTAGCACAGATACGCAGTATTTT. Protein: CASSAGTASSTDTQYF.

The chain uses TRBV10-3 and TRBJ1-3; a weak D match, TRBD1 (5 bases). This CDR3 is 17 amino acids long. Germline V gene sequence: CDR1 ENHRY, CDR2 SYGVKD. V was pared by 0 bases and J by 0 bases, with 12 bases between. The CDR3, as DNA: TGTGCCATCAGTGAGTCTTCGGGGGGAATCTCTGGAAACACCATATATTTT. This gives the protein CAISESSGGISGNTIYF.

The chain uses TRBV5-1 and TRBJ2-3, with a weak D call TRBD2 (5 bases). This CDR3 is 14 amino acids long. V lost 4 bases, J lost 4 bases, and 13 bases lay in between. CDR1 is SGHRS and CDR2 is YFSETQ in the germline V gene. CDR3 residues: CASSPTLSADTQYF. The DNA for the CDR3 is TGCGCCAGCAGCCCCACCCTTAGCGCAGATACGCAGTATTTT.

The count of this clone is one. This chain connects TRBV2 to TRBJ1-1; D perhaps matches TRBD1 (6 bases). Between the trimmed V and J ends, which lost 11 bases and 1 base, there was a span of 17 bases. CDR1 is SNHLY, CDR2 FYNNEI, per germline. The CDR3 totals 14 residues. CDR3 region: CADEQGRTNTEAFF. DNA of the CDR3: TGTGCCGACGAACAGGGTCGTACGAACACTGAAGCTTTCTTT.

In DNA, the CDR3 is TGTGCCAGCAGCCAGGGACGGACTGAAGCTTTCTTT. Its protein is CASSQGRTEAFF. This chain joins TRBV7-9 and TRBJ1-1; tentative D call: TRBD1 (5 bases). The CDR3 totals 12 residues. Between the trimmed V and J ends, which lost 5 bases and 5 bases, there was a span of 9 bases. Germline V gene sequence: CDR1 SEHNR, CDR2 FQNEAQ (reference sequence).

This chain uses TRBV19 with TRBJ2-7; TRBD1 matches at 10 bases. V shed 5 bases, J shed 3 bases, and the junction held 4 bases outside the gene matches. The CDR3 sequence is 14 residues long. Germline CDR1 LNHDA, CDR2 SQIVND (reference sequence). For the CDR3, the DNA is TGTGCCAGTAGTCCGTGGACAGGGGGCTACGAGCAGTACTTC. Translated: CASSPWTGGYEQYF.

This rearrangement joins TRBV7-2 to TRBJ2-7; D perhaps matches TRBD2 (6 bases). Germline V gene data show CDR1 as SGHTA and CDR2 as FQGNSA. Trimming left V 1 base short and J 3 bases short, with 16 bases between. The CDR3 totals 16 residues. CDR3 region: CASSLEGGRGRYEQYF. As DNA, the CDR3 is TGTGCCAGCAGCTTAGAGGGTGGGCGGGGCCGCTACGAGCAGTACTTC.

The V gene is TRBV14, the J gene TRBJ2-3; D gene ambiguous. The CDR3 is 13 amino acids. Trimming cost V 0 bases and J 5 bases, with 6 bases left between them. CDR1 and CDR2 (germline): SGHDN, FVKESK. CDR3 coding DNA: TGTGCCAGCAGCCAAGATCCTGGAGATACGCAGTATTTT. Translation gives CASSQDPGDTQYF.

Only one count was recorded for this clone. J is TRBJ2-5 and V is TRBV7-8; D is ambiguous. The CDR3 spans 12 residues. Germline values: CDR1 SGHVS, CDR2 FQNEAQ. V dropped 3 bases and J dropped 5 bases, with 7 bases sitting between them. The CDR3 DNA reads TGTGCCAGCAGCTTTGTCGACGAGACCCAGTACTTC. Amino acid sequence: CASSFVDETQYF.